This T cell receptor (beta chain) was sequenced during a study of shared clonotypes between healthy human individuals. Sequencing was performed with immunoSEQ multiplex PCR; in TCRdb, only in-frame clones are kept and a portion is missing. The sample lists 2 million to 2.5 million clones; approximately 95% were seen once. This CDR3 has 14 residues. The germline V gene encodes CDR1 LNHDA and CDR2 SQIVND (reference sequence). V shed 2 bases and J shed 4 bases, with 11 bases lying between them. Of note for this clone: No antigen is known for it.

General study results and limits: Of the naive CD4 clonotypes, roughly 5.5% were shared across a few donors. Non-shared clonotypes displayed generation probabilities falling below those of clonotypes present in all four donors. Relative to memory subsets, naive subsets generally showed larger estimated richness.

The gene calls are TRBV19 and TRBJ1-2; D is uncertain. This receptor was identified in a man aged 18 to 29 in good health. Sequenced input: naive CD4+ T cells sorted from blood. Documented subset: CD45RA+ positively selected. CDR3 in amino acids: CASSISRGGYGYTF. CDR3 DNA: TGTGCCAGTAGTATAAGTCGGGGAGGCTATGGCTACACCTTC.